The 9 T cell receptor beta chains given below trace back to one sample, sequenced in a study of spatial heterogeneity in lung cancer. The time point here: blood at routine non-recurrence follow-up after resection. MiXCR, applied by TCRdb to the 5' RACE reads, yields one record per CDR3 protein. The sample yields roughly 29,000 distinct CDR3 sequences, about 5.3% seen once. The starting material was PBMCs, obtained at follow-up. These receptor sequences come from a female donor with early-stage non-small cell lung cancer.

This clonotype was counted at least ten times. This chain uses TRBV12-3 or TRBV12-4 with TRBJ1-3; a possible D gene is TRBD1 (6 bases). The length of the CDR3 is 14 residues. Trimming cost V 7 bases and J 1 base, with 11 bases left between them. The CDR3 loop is CASTVQGSGNTIYF. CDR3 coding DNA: TGTGCCAGCACCGTACAGGGTTCTGGAAACACCATATATTTT.

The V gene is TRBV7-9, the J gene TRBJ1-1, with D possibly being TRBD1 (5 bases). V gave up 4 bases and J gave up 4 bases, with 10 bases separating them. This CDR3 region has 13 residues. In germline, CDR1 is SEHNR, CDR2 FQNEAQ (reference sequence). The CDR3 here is CASSSVGVTEAFF. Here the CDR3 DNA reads TGTGCCAGCAGCTCTGTGGGGGTCACTGAAGCTTTCTTT.

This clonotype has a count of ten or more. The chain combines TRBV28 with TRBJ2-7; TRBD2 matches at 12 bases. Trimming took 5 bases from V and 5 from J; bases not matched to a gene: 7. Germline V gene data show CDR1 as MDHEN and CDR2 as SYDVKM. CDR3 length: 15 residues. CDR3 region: CASSVGGLAGDEQYF. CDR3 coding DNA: TGTGCCAGCAGTGTGGGGGGACTAGCGGGCGACGAGCAGTACTTC.

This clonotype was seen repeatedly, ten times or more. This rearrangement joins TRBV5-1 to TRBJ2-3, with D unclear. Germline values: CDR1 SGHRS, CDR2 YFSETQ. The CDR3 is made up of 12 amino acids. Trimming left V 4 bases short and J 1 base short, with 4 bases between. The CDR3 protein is CASSHGTDTQYF. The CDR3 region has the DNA TGCGCCAGCAGCCATGGCACAGATACGCAGTATTTT.

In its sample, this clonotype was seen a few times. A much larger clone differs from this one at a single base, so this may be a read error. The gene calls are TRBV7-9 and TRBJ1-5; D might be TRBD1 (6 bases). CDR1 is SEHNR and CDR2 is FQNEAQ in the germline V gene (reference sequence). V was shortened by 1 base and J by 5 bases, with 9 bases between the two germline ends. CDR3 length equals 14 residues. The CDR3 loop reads CASSLGQADQPQHF. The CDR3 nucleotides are TGTGCCAGCAGCTTAGGACAGGCCGATCAGCCCCAGCATTTT.

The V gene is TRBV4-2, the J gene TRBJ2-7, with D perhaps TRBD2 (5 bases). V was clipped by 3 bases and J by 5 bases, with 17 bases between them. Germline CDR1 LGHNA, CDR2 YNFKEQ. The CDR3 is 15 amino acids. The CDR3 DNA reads TGTGCCAGCAGCCACCCGGTCCGGGATTCGAACGAGCAGTACTTC. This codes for CASSHPVRDSNEQYF.

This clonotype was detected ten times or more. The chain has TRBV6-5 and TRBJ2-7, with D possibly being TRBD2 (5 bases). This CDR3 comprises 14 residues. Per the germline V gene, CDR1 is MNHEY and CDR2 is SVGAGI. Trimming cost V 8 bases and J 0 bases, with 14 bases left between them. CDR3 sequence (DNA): TGTGCCAGCCGGCAGGACTGGAGCTCCTACGAGCAGTACTTC. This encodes CASRQDWSSYEQYF.

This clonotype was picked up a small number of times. This CDR3 is CASSQAEGLNSPLHF. The CDR3 nucleotides are TGTGCCAGCAGCCAAGCGGAAGGACTGAATTCACCCCTCCACTTT. V gene TRBV7-8 combines with J gene TRBJ1-6; no clear D gene. Germline CDR1 and CDR2: SGHVS and FQNEAQ. The CDR3 consists of 15 residues. V was cut by 5 bases and J by 7 bases, with 15 bases left in between.

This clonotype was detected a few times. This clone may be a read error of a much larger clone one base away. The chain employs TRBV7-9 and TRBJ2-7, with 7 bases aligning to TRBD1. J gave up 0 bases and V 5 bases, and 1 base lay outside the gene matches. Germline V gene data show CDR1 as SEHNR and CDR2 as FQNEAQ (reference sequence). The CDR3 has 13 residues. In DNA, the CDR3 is TGTGCCAGCAGCCGGGACAGCTCCTACGAGCAGTACTTC. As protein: CASSRDSSYEQYF.